This TCR beta chain was documented in a study of control samples from healthy donors and cancer patients. The CDR3 is 11 residues long. In germline, CDR1 is ENHRY, CDR2 SYGVKD. V was trimmed by 8 bases and J by 7 bases, leaving 9 bases between them. Sequencing was performed with immunoSEQ multiplex PCR; in TCRdb, only in-frame clones are kept and a portion is missing. The data hold about 20,000 clones, with approximately 86% observed a single time. The sequencing sample was made of PBMCs. The chain links TRBV10-3 to TRBJ2-1, with D uncertain. This clonotype was obtained from a woman between 70 and 85 years old with colorectal cancer. CDR3 DNA: TGTGCCATCCTCAGAGGAAATGAGCAGTTCTTC. This encodes CAILRGNEQFF.